Sequencing of this TCR beta chain was carried out in a study of response to subunit inactivated influenza vaccine. Findings and limits, study-wide: Authors suggested each seasonal flu vaccination may recruit only limited numbers of new T cells.

Germline V CDR1 and CDR2: MNHEY, SMNVEV (reference sequence). V was pared by 5 bases and J by 5 bases, with 8 bases of the junction left unmatched. CDR3 length: 14 residues. Each CDR3 protein is one row after TCRdb ran MiXCR on the RT-PCR reads. The data hold hundreds of thousands of distinct CDR3 sequences, with approximately 14% observed a single time. A remark on this clonotype: Its antigen is not known.

The clonotype originates from a man aged 50-60 years who received an inactivated influenza vaccine. Sequences were derived from PBMCs from blood, sampled 14 to 15 days before vaccination. The rearrangement joins TRBV27 to TRBJ2-7, with 8 bases lining up with TRBD1. The CDR3 nucleotides read TGTGCCAGCAGTCTCCGGGACAGGATCCACGAGCAGTACTTC. Its protein is CASSLRDRIHEQYF.